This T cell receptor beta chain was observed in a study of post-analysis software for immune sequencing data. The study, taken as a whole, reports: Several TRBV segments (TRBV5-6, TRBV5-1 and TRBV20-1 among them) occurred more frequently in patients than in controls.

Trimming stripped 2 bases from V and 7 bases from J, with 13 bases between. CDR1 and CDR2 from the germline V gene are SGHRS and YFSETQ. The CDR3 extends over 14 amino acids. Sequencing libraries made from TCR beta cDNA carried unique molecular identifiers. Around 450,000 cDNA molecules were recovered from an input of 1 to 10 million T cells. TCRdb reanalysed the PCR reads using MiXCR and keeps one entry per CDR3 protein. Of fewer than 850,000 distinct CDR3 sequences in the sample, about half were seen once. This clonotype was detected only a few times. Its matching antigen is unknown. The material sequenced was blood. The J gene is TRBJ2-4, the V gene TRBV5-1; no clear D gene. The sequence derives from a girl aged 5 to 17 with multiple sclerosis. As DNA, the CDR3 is TGCGCCAGCAGCTTTCTCACGGATAGCAACATTCAGTACTTC. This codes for CASSFLTDSNIQYF.